This T cell receptor (beta chain) appears in the sequencing data of a study of beta chain features in type 1 diabetes. CD45RO/CCR7/CD25/CD127/CD95/CD27 sorting isolated CD4+ naive, central memory, regulatory and stem cell-like memory cells. With regard to this clone: Its antigen remains unknown.

cDNA synthesis used the whole RNA isolate, giving expressed TCRB sequences. Sequencing of naive, central memory and regulatory T cell samples gave an average of roughly 3.4 million reads. Assay used: immunoSEQ multiplex PCR; TCRdb lists only in-frame clones, some missing. Among a few hundred thousand clones listed, about 15% were seen once. Overall study findings and caveats: cDNA-based reads could over-represent cells with high TCR expression.

Sequences were obtained from naive CD4+ T cells from blood. The receptor was derived from a woman younger than 35 in good health.

The CDR3 nucleotides read TGTGCCAGCCGTCGGGACAGGGGCTTACATGAGCAGTTCTTC. This encodes CASRRDRGLHEQFF. The rearrangement joins TRBV27 to TRBJ2-1; 10 bases line up with TRBD1. This CDR3 has 14 amino acids. V trimming: 8 bases; J trimming: 8 bases; junction bases outside the gene matches: 9. The germline gives CDR1 MNHEY, CDR2 SMNVEV (reference sequence).